These T cell receptor beta chains were read from a single sample in a study of blood T cells in healthy people across ages. MiXCR, run by TCRdb on the 5' RACE reads, gives a single entry per CDR3 protein. This sample carries roughly 1.5 million distinct CDR3 sequences, roughly 43% of them seen once, and the ten largest clones take roughly 3.7%. The material sequenced was blood. These TCRs come from a young woman in good health. The CDR3 runs from the conserved cysteine through the conserved F or W. A D gene is named only where the DNA matches it firmly. A row's size may be missing; if present it is once, few, many or a size class.

V: TRBV29-1; J: TRBJ2-7; length: 13; D: TRBD2; size: .; DNA: TGCAGCGCGGCGCCTAGCGGGGGTTACGAGCAGTACTTC; CDR3: CSAAPSGGYEQYF
V: TRBV15; J: TRBJ2-3; length: 16; D: .; size: few; DNA: TGTGCCACCAGTCCCCTCAGCGGAGGGAGCACAGATACGCAGTATTTT; CDR3: CATSPLSGGSTDTQYF
V: TRBV7-8; J: TRBJ2-1; length: 12; D: .; size: .; DNA: TGTGCCAGCAGTCCCGACTACCCGGGAAGGTTCTTC; CDR3: CASSPDYPGRFF
V: TRBV5-1; J: TRBJ2-5; length: 14; D: TRBD1; size: few; DNA: TGCGCCAGCAGCGGACAGGGGGAACAAGAGACCCAGTACTTC; CDR3: CASSGQGEQETQYF
V: TRBV5-1; J: TRBJ2-7; length: 15; D: .; size: .; DNA: TGCGCCAGCAGCTTCCGGGGAGCTAACTACAATGAGCAGTACTTC; CDR3: CASSFRGANYNEQYF
V: TRBV27; J: TRBJ2-1; length: 17; D: .; size: .; DNA: TGTGCCAGCAGATCTCTTGGGGTAGCGCGCCCCTACAATGAGCAGTTCTTC; CDR3: CASRSLGVARPYNEQFF
V: TRBV19; J: TRBJ1-5; length: 16; D: .; size: .; DNA: TGTGCCAGTAGTCTCGGGGACGCCCCAGGCAATCAGCCCCAGCATTTT; CDR3: CASSLGDAPGNQPQHF
V: TRBV6-5; J: TRBJ2-1; length: 13; D: TRBD1; size: .; DNA: TGTGCCGTTGGGCAGGGGGCTTACAATGAGCAGTTCTTC; CDR3: CAVGQGAYNEQFF
V: TRBV20-1; J: TRBJ1-2; length: 15; D: TRBD1; size: .; DNA: TGCAGTGCCGGGGGCGCGGGACAGCTAAACTATGGCTACACCTTC; CDR3: CSAGGAGQLNYGYTF
V: TRBV28; J: TRBJ1-4; length: 14; D: .; size: .; DNA: TGTGCCAGCAGTTTATCAACCAGGCATGAAAAACTGTTTTTT; CDR3: CASSLSTRHEKLFF
V: TRBV7-6; J: TRBJ2-5; length: 18; D: TRBD1; size: .; DNA: TGTGCCAGCACCCCCGGCTCCCTACAGGGGACACCTTTAGGGGAGCAGTACTTC; CDR3: CASTPGSLQGTPLGEQYF
V: TRBV6-5; J: TRBJ2-7; length: 13; D: .; size: many; DNA: TGTGCCAGCAGTTACGGCGCAGGCTACGAGCAGTACTTC; CDR3: CASSYGAGYEQYF
V: TRBV3-1; J: TRBJ1-4; length: 15; D: .; size: .; DNA: TGTGCCAGCAGCCGGGGGGACGGCGACAATGAAAAACTGTTTTTT; CDR3: CASSRGDGDNEKLFF
V: TRBV6-5; J: TRBJ2-3; length: 13; D: TRBD2; size: .; DNA: TGTGCCAGTCGGCCTAGCGGGATTTATACGCAGTATTTT; CDR3: CASRPSGIYTQYF
V: TRBV20-1; J: TRBJ2-7; length: 17; D: .; size: .; DNA: TGCAGTGCTAGTCTCAGCCATAGTACACCAAAGTACAATGAGCAGTACTTC; CDR3: CSASLSHSTPKYNEQYF
V: TRBV24-1; J: TRBJ2-2; length: 16; D: .; size: .; DNA: TGTGCCACCAGTGACAGGACCGACACGAACACCGGGGAGCTGTTTTTT; CDR3: CATSDRTDTNTGELFF
V: TRBV6-4; J: TRBJ2-1; length: 14; D: .; size: .; DNA: TGTGCCAGTAAGGGGAACCCTACCTACAATGAGCAGTTCTTC; CDR3: CASKGNPTYNEQFF
V: TRBV29-1; J: TRBJ2-5; length: 17; D: TRBD2; size: many; DNA: TGCAGCGTCCACATAGGAGGGAGCGGGGGGGGGCGTCAGACCCAGTACTTC; CDR3: CSVHIGGSGGGRQTQYF
V: TRBV13; J: TRBJ2-1; length: 12; D: .; size: many; DNA: TGTGCCAGCAGCTTCCAGGGTAATGAGCAGTTCTTC; CDR3: CASSFQGNEQFF
V: TRBV12-3/TRBV12-4; J: TRBJ2-3; length: 15; D: .; size: once; DNA: TGTGCCAGCAGGCTCGGACAGATTAGCACAGATGTGGAGTATTTC; CDR3: CASRLGQISTDVEYF
V: TRBV27; J: TRBJ1-2; length: 15; D: .; size: .; DNA: TGTGCCAGCAGTTTAAGTCCGGGGCAGTGGTATGGCTACACCTTC; CDR3: CASSLSPGQWYGYTF
V: TRBV15; J: TRBJ2-1; length: 15; D: TRBD2; size: .; DNA: TGTGCCACCAGCAGATCTAGCGGGAACTACAATGAGCAGTTCTTC; CDR3: CATSRSSGNYNEQFF
V: TRBV6-1; J: TRBJ2-1; length: 14; D: .; size: many; DNA: TGTGCCAGCACCTTAGGACTAGAGGGGGATGAGCAGTTCTTC; CDR3: CASTLGLEGDEQFF
V: TRBV2; J: TRBJ2-2; length: 14; D: .; size: .; DNA: TGTGCCAGCAGAACACTAGTGAGCACCGGGGAGCTGTTTTTT; CDR3: CASRTLVSTGELFF
V: TRBV7-2; J: TRBJ2-3; length: 15; D: .; size: .; DNA: TGTGCCAGCAGACTCAGGCCAATCAGCACAGATACGCAGTATTTT; CDR3: CASRLRPISTDTQYF
V: TRBV29-1; J: TRBJ2-7; length: 14; D: .; size: .; DNA: TGCAGCGTAGTACAGGCCCTTGCTACCTACGAGGAGTACTTC; CDR3: CSVVQALATYEEYF
V: TRBV5-1; J: TRBJ2-7; length: 13; D: .; size: .; DNA: TGCGCCAGCAGGGCGGTTCGACACAATGAGCAGTACTTC; CDR3: CASRAVRHNEQYF
V: TRBV9; J: TRBJ2-3; length: 15; D: .; size: few; DNA: TGTGCCAGCGGAACCACAGGGATCCCCACAGATACGCAGTATTTT; CDR3: CASGTTGIPTDTQYF
V: TRBV7-6; J: TRBJ2-1; length: 13; D: .; size: few; DNA: TGTGCCAGCAGCTCCGTCGGTGGCGCTGAGCAGTTCTTC; CDR3: CASSSVGGAEQFF
V: TRBV28; J: TRBJ2-5; length: 14; D: .; size: .; DNA: TGTGCCAGCAGAGGTTTGCGAAACCAAGAGACCCAGTACTTC; CDR3: CASRGLRNQETQYF
V: TRBV4-2; J: TRBJ1-1; length: 14; D: .; size: .; DNA: TGTGCCAGCAGCCAAGGACAAGCGAACACTGAAGCTTTCTTT; CDR3: CASSQGQANTEAFF
V: TRBV6-5; J: TRBJ2-1; length: 16; D: TRBD2; size: few; DNA: TGTGCCAGCAGTTACCTTGGACTAGCGGGAGTCAATGAGCAGTTCTTC; CDR3: CASSYLGLAGVNEQFF
V: TRBV10-3; J: TRBJ2-1; length: 15; D: TRBD2; size: many; DNA: TGTGCCATCAGTGAGGGTAGCGGGGATGTCGATGAGCAGTTCTTC; CDR3: CAISEGSGDVDEQFF